The 12 T cell receptor beta chains reported below all come from one sample, sequenced in a study of blood T cell repertoires in COVID-19. Profiled with immunoSEQ multiplex PCR; TCRdb holds only in-frame clones, not every one. The sample includes tens of thousands of clones, 70% to 75% of them seen just once. The specimen sequenced was peripheral blood. These TCRs come from a woman aged 70-85 years with acute or convalescent COVID-19.

The genes are TRBV5-1 and TRBJ1-5, with TRBD1 identical over 8 bases. J gave up 1 base and V 4 bases, and 4 bases lay outside the gene matches. Germline V lookup: CDR1 SGHRS, CDR2 YFSETQ. The CDR3 loop spans 15 amino acids. The CDR3: CASSLQGGSNQPQHF. CDR3 coding DNA: TGCGCCAGCAGCCTACAGGGGGGGAGCAATCAGCCCCAGCATTTT. Full variable domain (remainder filled in from reference TRBV5-1 and TRBJ1-5): KAGVTQTPRYLIKTRGQQVTLSCSPISGHRSVSWYQQTPGQGLQFLFEYFSETQRNKGNFPGRFSGRQFSNSRSEMNVSTLELGDSALYLCASSLQGGSNQPQHFGDGTRLSIL.

This chain uses TRBV24-1 with TRBJ1-5, with 7 nucleotides matching TRBD1. Per germline, CDR1 KGHDR and CDR2 SFDVKD. Germline trimming cut 12 bases from V and 0 bases from J; bases unmatched to any gene: 13. This CDR3 has 16 residues. The CDR3, as DNA: TGTGCCCCCTGTAGGGGGCAGGGGGATAGCAATCAGCCCCAGCATTTT. Protein product: CAPCRGQGDSNQPQHF.

The rearrangement links TRBV4-1 to TRBJ1-4; D is possibly TRBD1 (5 bases). CDR3 size: 14 residues. V gave up 1 base and J gave up 7 bases, with 10 bases separating them. Germline assignment: CDR1 MGHRA and CDR2 YSYEKL. The CDR3 loop reads CASSQAGGGEKLFF. DNA for the CDR3: TGCGCCAGCAGCCAAGCTGGGGGGGGTGAAAAACTGTTTTTT.

CDR3 loop: CASSTGGGTEAFF. As DNA, the CDR3 is TGTGCCAGCAGTACAGGGGGCGGGACTGAAGCTTTCTTT. This chain connects TRBV12-3 or TRBV12-4 to TRBJ1-1; TRBD1 agrees at 9 bases. The CDR3 length is 13 residues. Trimming removed 5 bases from V and 5 bases from J; junction bases left unmatched: 3.

The chain carries TRBV7-9 and TRBJ1-1; 7 bases agree with TRBD1. This CDR3 is 19 amino acids long. The ends lost 5 bases at V and 3 bases at J; junction bases unmatched: 21. CDR1 is SEHNR and CDR2 is FQNEAQ in the germline V gene (reference sequence). The CDR3 DNA is TGTGCCAGCAGCCAAGGCGGACTGGGACAGTGGGAGAGCGACACTGAAGCTTTCTTT. Its protein product is CASSQGGLGQWESDTEAFF.

The chain recombines TRBV19 with TRBJ2-1; TRBD2 matches 15 bases. This CDR3 is built from 15 residues. CDR1 is LNHDA and CDR2 is SQIVND in the germline V gene (reference sequence). V lost 1 base and J lost 10; bases outside the gene matches: 2. In DNA form, the CDR3 reads TGTGCCAGTAGTATAGCAGGACTAGCGGGGGGGGAGCAGTTCTTC. This gives the protein CASSIAGLAGGEQFF.

This sequence joins TRBV2 and TRBJ1-6; D possibly corresponds to TRBD1 (5 bases). With 4 bases removed from V and 8 bases from J, the gap between germline ends came to 9 bases. The CDR3 totals 13 residues. Germline values: CDR1 SNHLY, CDR2 FYNNEI. CDR3 DNA: TGTGCCAGCAGTGGGATCAGGGATTCACCCCTCCACTTT. Its translation: CASSGIRDSPLHF.

V is TRBV19 and J is TRBJ1-1, with D uncertain. Germline CDR1 LNHDA, CDR2 SQIVND (reference sequence). The length of the CDR3 is 15 residues. Trimming cost V 4 bases and J 6 bases, with 18 bases left between them. The CDR3 DNA reads as TGTGCCAGTAGTAAAGGGATGGGAATGGAGGCTGAAGCTTTCTTT. Protein product: CASSKGMGMEAEAFF.

The genes are TRBV3-1 (or the pseudogene TRBV3-2) and TRBJ1-1; D remains ambiguous. The germline gives CDR1 LGHDT, CDR2 YNNKEL (reference sequence). The CDR3 extends over 14 amino acids. Between the trimmed V and J ends, which lost 0 bases and 5 bases, there was a span of 10 bases. The CDR3 reads CASSQDGSRTEAFF. In nucleotides, the CDR3 is TGTGCCAGCAGCCAAGACGGGAGTAGGACTGAAGCTTTCTTT.

This clone was observed a few times. J is TRBJ2-2 and V is TRBV10-3; weak D call: TRBD1 (6 bases). CDR1 and CDR2 (germline): ENHRY, SYGVKD. The CDR3 is 15 residues long. V gave up 9 bases and J gave up 3 bases, with 17 bases separating them. CDR3 coding DNA: TGTGCCATTGGACAGACTCAGATTCACACCGGGGAGCTGTTTTTT. It encodes CAIGQTQIHTGELFF.

V is TRBV7-9 and J is TRBJ1-1, with 8 bases lining up with TRBD1. Germline assignment: CDR1 SEHNR and CDR2 FQNEAQ (reference sequence). V lost 5 bases, J lost 1 base, and 9 bases stayed unmatched. This CDR3 has 16 amino acids. The CDR3 region is CASSPVGRGPNTEAFF. Here the CDR3 DNA reads TGTGCCAGCAGCCCCGTTGGCAGGGGGCCGAACACTGAAGCTTTCTTT. Looking up the rest from reference TRBV7-9 and TRBJ1-1 gives the full variable domain: DTGVSQNPRHKITKRGQNVTFRCDPISEHNRLYWYRQTLGQGPEFLTYFQNEAQLEKSRLLSDRFSAERPKGSFSTLEIQRTEQGDSAMYLCASSPVGRGPNTEAFFGQGTRLTVV.

In DNA, the CDR3 is TGTGCCAGCAGCGTCCAGGCTTCTAGCGGGGGGACCACTAGGAATGAGCAGTTCTTC. Translated, it gives CASSVQASSGGTTRNEQFF. This rearrangement joins TRBV9 to TRBJ2-1; TRBD2 matches at 11 bases. V lost 2 bases and J lost 7; bases outside the gene matches: 17. Germline V gene lookup returns CDR1 SGDLS and CDR2 YYNGEE. This CDR3 region has 19 residues.